The TCR beta chain under discussion was sequenced for a study of shared T cell receptors in the human thymus. The CDR3 has 13 amino acids. From germline, CDR1 is ENHRY and CDR2 SYGVKD. V lost 6 bases to trimming and J lost 7 bases, with 13 bases between them. The method was immunoSEQ multiplex PCR; TCRdb's version includes in-frame clones alone and lacks a portion of them. The sample lists some 700,000 clones, around nine tenths seen once, with 0.0095% to 0.011% in the top ten. The sample was also reused in another study, on human thymus T cells. That work adds: Congenital heart defects were the reason for the corrective surgery that the donors, healthy Finnish infants, were having. In corrective heart surgery, resections were taken, and these provided the thymus tissue. Thymic and blood repertoires seemed to show skewed V and J gene use. Related research described thymic repertoires that were highly overlapping among unrelated individuals.

The genes are TRBV10-3 and TRBJ2-4; maybe TRBD1 (6 bases). The specimen was thymocytes. This clonotype was sampled from a boy younger than two with a congenital heart defect. CDR3 residues: CAIRAQGKNIQYF. CDR3 sequence (DNA): TGTGCCATCAGGGCTCAGGGGAAGAACATTCAGTACTTC.